The clone carrying this T cell receptor (beta chain) was recorded a few times. V was shortened by 1 base and J by 15 bases, with 16 bases between the two germline ends. The germline V gene encodes CDR1 SEHNR and CDR2 FQNEAQ (reference sequence). The CDR3 length is 13 residues. This record comes from a study of beta chain features in type 1 diabetes. A sort by CD45RO/CCR7/CD25/CD127/CD95/CD27 yielded CD4+ naive, central memory, regulatory and stem cell-like memory cells. The whole isolated RNA underwent reverse transcription, so sequencing captured expressed TCRB transcripts. Only in-frame clones appear in the TCRdb table, and some are missing; sequencing was by immunoSEQ multiplex PCR. The sample consists of under 900,000 clones, about 17% of them appearing once.

The specimen was naive CD4+ T cells from blood. This rearrangement joins TRBV7-9 to TRBJ2-1; possible D gene TRBD1, 6 bases. The sequence derives from a young woman in good health. The CDR3 reads CASSLVEDSEPFF. CDR3 sequence (DNA): TGTGCCAGCAGCTTAGTGGAGGACAGTGAACCGTTCTTC. The whole variable domain, remainder taken from reference TRBV7-9 and TRBJ2-1, is DTGVSQNPRHKITKRGQNVTFRCDPISEHNRLYWYRQTLGQGPEFLTYFQNEAQLEKSRLLSDRFSAERPKGSFSTLEIQRTEQGDSAMYLCASSLVEDSEPFFGPGTRLTVL.